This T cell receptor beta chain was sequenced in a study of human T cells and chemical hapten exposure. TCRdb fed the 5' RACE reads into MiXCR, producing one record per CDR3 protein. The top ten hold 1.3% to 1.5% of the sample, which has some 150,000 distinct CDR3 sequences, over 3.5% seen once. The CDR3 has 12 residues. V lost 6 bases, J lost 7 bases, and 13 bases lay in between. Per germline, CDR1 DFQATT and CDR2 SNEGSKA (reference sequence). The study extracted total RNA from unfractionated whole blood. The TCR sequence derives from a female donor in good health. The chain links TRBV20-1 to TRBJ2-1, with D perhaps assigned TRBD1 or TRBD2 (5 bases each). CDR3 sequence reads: CSAARDQNEQFF. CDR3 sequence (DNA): TGCAGTGCCGCCCGGGACCAAAATGAGCAGTTCTTC.